One and the same sample provided the 25 T cell receptor beta chains below, sequenced in a study of healthy donors' naive CD4 and CD8 T cells. A linear amplification protocol produced the TCR libraries from about 510 ng of total RNA. TCRdb passed the reads through MiXCR, listing each CDR3 protein once. The sample lists roughly 200,000 distinct CDR3 sequences, nearly 75% occurring once. Sequencing used naive CD4+ and CD8+ T cells sorted from blood, pooled from several donors. These receptors were obtained from a pool of human donors in good health; the sample pools cells from several healthy donors.

The gene calls are TRBV7-8 and TRBJ2-3; D is unclear. Trimming stripped 5 bases from V and 4 bases from J, with 10 bases between. The CDR3 covers 13 residues. Germline V gene sequence: CDR1 SGHVS, CDR2 FQNEAQ. The CDR3 DNA follows: TGTGCCAGCAGCACTAATGCGCCAGATACGCAGTATTTT. This codes for CASSTNAPDTQYF.

V usage is TRBV4-3 and J usage is TRBJ1-1; D remains ambiguous. This CDR3 is built from 15 residues. Germline CDR1 and CDR2: LGHNA and YSLEER. The germline V and J ends were trimmed by 0 bases and 5 bases, with 13 bases remaining between them. CDR3 DNA sequence: TGCGCCAGCAGCCAAGATCGCGCCGTGGAGACTGAAGCTTTCTTT. This encodes CASSQDRAVETEAFF.

The chain links TRBV10-3 to TRBJ1-1; TRBD1 aligns across 7 bases. CDR3 length: 14 amino acids. V shed 5 bases and J 0 bases; nucleotides not matched to a gene: 3. Germline assignment: CDR1 ENHRY and CDR2 SYGVKD. The CDR3 is CAISTTGLNTEAFF. The CDR3 bases are TGTGCCATCAGTACGACAGGGCTGAACACTGAAGCTTTCTTT.

This chain links TRBV29-1 with TRBJ2-2; 7 positions match TRBD1. There are 17 residues in the CDR3. The V and J ends lost 4 bases and 2 bases, in that order; junction bases with no gene match: 13. Per the germline V gene, CDR1 is SQVTM and CDR2 is ANQGSEA. The CDR3 is CSVGRAAGTANTGELFF. CDR3 bases: TGCAGCGTTGGAAGGGCAGCCGGGACAGCTAACACCGGGGAGCTGTTTTTT.

The J gene is TRBJ2-1, the V gene TRBV27; D gene unclear. Germline V lookup: CDR1 MNHEY, CDR2 SMNVEV (reference sequence). CDR3 length: 15 amino acids. The V end was cut by 5 bases, the J end by 6 bases, with 17 bases between. The CDR3 loop reads CASSPWVGEGNEQFF. The CDR3 nucleotides are TGTGCCAGCAGTCCATGGGTTGGGGAAGGCAATGAGCAGTTCTTC.

This sequence joins TRBV12-3 or TRBV12-4 and TRBJ2-7; D not certain. The germline V and J ends were trimmed by 5 bases and 5 bases, with 13 bases remaining between them. This CDR3 spans 13 amino acids. The CDR3 loop reads CASSQAVLDEQYV. The DNA for the CDR3 is TGTGCCAGCAGTCAGGCGGTACTCGACGAGCAGTACGTC.

The rearrangement joins TRBV5-6 to TRBJ2-1; D gene unclear. The ends were cut back, 3 bases at V and 0 bases at J, with 22 bases in the middle. Per germline, CDR1 SGHDT and CDR2 YYEEEE. The CDR3 runs 19 residues. The CDR3 bases are TGTGCCAGCAGCTCGACGCTAGACGGGCAGAAAAGCTCCTACAATGAGCAGTTCTTC. Translated: CASSSTLDGQKSSYNEQFF.

There are a few counts of this clonotype. The chain combines TRBV11-2 with TRBJ2-7, with D unclear. The CDR3 contains 12 residues. Germline assignment: CDR1 SGHAT and CDR2 FQNNGV. Trimming removed 6 bases at V and 0 bases at J, with 6 bases between. The CDR3 region has the DNA TGTGCCAGCAGTGGGCTCTCCTACGAGCAGTACTTC. Translated, it gives CASSGLSYEQYF. The variable domain in full, completed from reference TRBV11-2 and TRBJ2-7, reads EAGVAQSPRYKIIEKRQSVAFWCNPISGHATLYWYQQILGQGPKLLIQFQNNGVVDDSQLPKDRFSAERLKGVDSTLKIQPAKLEDSAVYLCASSGLSYEQYFGPGTRLTVT.

The CDR3 reads CASSYPALGLAGGSALPSDTQYF. Here the CDR3 DNA reads TGTGCCAGCAGTTATCCCGCTCTAGGACTAGCGGGGGGCTCTGCCCTACCGTCGGATACGCAGTATTTT. This chain joins TRBV6-5 and TRBJ2-3, with TRBD2 identical over 14 bases. CDR1 MNHEY and CDR2 SVGAGI come from the germline V gene. The CDR3 runs to 23 residues. Losses at the gene ends were 3 bases for V and 6 bases for J; bases not matched to a gene: 26.

The chain has TRBV18 and TRBJ1-5; D not certain. This CDR3 has 14 residues. CDR1 and CDR2 (germline): KGHSH, LQKENI. Trimming stripped 2 bases from V and 1 base from J, with 6 bases between. CDR3: CASSPINSNQPQHF. The DNA of the CDR3 is TGTGCCAGCTCACCAATTAACAGCAATCAGCCCCAGCATTTT.

The chain employs TRBV29-1 and TRBJ1-1, with D unresolved. Deletions cut 6 bases from V and 5 bases from J, with 22 bases between. The V gene's germline CDR1 is SQVTM and CDR2 ANQGSEA. The length of the CDR3 is 15 residues. As DNA, the CDR3 is TGCAGCGTCTCCCCCAGCCTGGCCCCGGTTACTGAAGCTTTCTTT. Translated, it gives CSVSPSLAPVTEAFF.

In its sample, this clonotype was seen a few times. The chain uses TRBV29-1 and TRBJ2-5; 10 bases line up with TRBD1. The CDR3 length is 12 residues. Germline V gives CDR1 SQVTM, CDR2 ANQGSEA. Germline trimming cut 2 bases from V and 14 bases from J; bases unmatched to any gene: 8. CDR3 nucleotides: TGCAGCGTTGAAAAGGGGACAGGGGTATTCTACTTC. It specifies CSVEKGTGVFYF.

The chain uses TRBV6-5 and TRBJ1-1; no clear D. The CDR3 extends over 15 amino acids. Trimming removed 6 bases at V and 0 bases at J, with 14 bases between. Germline V gene data show CDR1 as MNHEY and CDR2 as SVGAGI. CDR3 amino acids: CASSPVGLMNTEAFF. The CDR3 nucleotides are TGTGCCAGCAGCCCAGTAGGACTAATGAACACTGAAGCTTTCTTT.

The chain combines TRBV29-1 with TRBJ1-2; the D gene is possibly TRBD1 (6 bases). Germline CDR1 is SQVTM and CDR2 is ANQGSEA. V was shortened by 6 bases and J by 8 bases, with 13 bases between the two germline ends. The CDR3 has 11 amino acids. CDR3 nucleotide sequence: TGCAGCGTGTCCACAGGGCAGGGCTACACCTTC. Its translation is CSVSTGQGYTF.

This chain links TRBV2 with TRBJ1-1; no clear D gene. Deletions cut 6 bases from V and 1 base from J, with 9 bases between. The germline V gene encodes CDR1 SNHLY and CDR2 FYNNEI. This CDR3 has 13 residues. CDR3 loop: CASRLERNTEAFF. CDR3 DNA sequence: TGTGCCAGCAGGTTAGAGAGGAACACTGAAGCTTTCTTT.

The chain uses TRBV27 and TRBJ1-5; D ambiguous. CDR1 and CDR2 (germline): MNHEY, SMNVEV (reference sequence). Trimming pared 3 bases from V and 4 bases from J, leaving 4 bases between. This CDR3 is built from 12 residues. The CDR3 loop is CASSFQNQPQHF. The DNA of the CDR3 is TGTGCCAGCAGTTTCCAGAATCAGCCCCAGCATTTT.

In its sample, this clonotype was seen once. The rearrangement links TRBV27 to TRBJ2-7; a weak D match, TRBD1 (6 bases). This CDR3 spans 14 amino acids. V was shortened by 0 bases and J by 3 bases, with 9 bases between the two germline ends. Germline CDR1 MNHEY, CDR2 SMNVEV (reference sequence). CDR3 DNA sequence: TGTGCCAGCAGTTTATCTCGGGACAACTACGAGCAGTACTTC. Translated: CASSLSRDNYEQYF.

This chain uses TRBV7-9 with TRBJ2-7, with 14 bases fitting TRBD2. Germline V lookup: CDR1 SEHNR, CDR2 FQNEAQ (reference sequence). This CDR3 has 18 residues. The V and J ends lost 6 bases and 2 bases, in that order; junction bases with no gene match: 12. The CDR3 protein is CASSHPGLAGVRPYEQYF. The CDR3 region has the DNA TGTGCCAGCAGTCATCCGGGACTAGCGGGAGTTCGTCCCTACGAGCAGTACTTC.

The gene calls are TRBV29-1 and TRBJ2-3; TRBD1 might be the D (6 bases). The CDR3 is made up of 14 amino acids. V was trimmed by 4 bases and J by 6 bases, leaving 17 bases between them. Per the germline V gene, CDR1 is SQVTM and CDR2 is ANQGSEA. CDR3 coding DNA: TGCAGCGTTGTTACGACAGGCCTCCGGGATACGCAGTATTTT. It encodes CSVVTTGLRDTQYF.

The sample holds a few counts of this clonotype. The V gene is TRBV19, the J gene TRBJ1-3, with D perhaps matching TRBD1 (6 bases). Per germline, CDR1 LNHDA and CDR2 SQIVND (reference sequence). V was shortened by 7 bases and J by 1 base, with 17 bases between the two germline ends. This CDR3 is 16 amino acids long. CDR3 amino acids: CASTSGQRVSGNTIYF. CDR3 nucleotide sequence: TGTGCCAGTACCTCAGGACAGCGAGTATCTGGAAACACCATATATTTT.

This chain uses TRBV14 with TRBJ1-3, with TRBD1 as a possible D gene (6 bases). Trimming stripped 1 base from V and 3 bases from J, with 7 bases between. This CDR3 is 14 amino acids long. CDR1 and CDR2 (germline): SGHDN, FVKESK. The CDR3 reads CASSQVDSGNTIYF. Here the CDR3 DNA reads TGTGCCAGCAGCCAAGTGGACAGTGGAAACACCATATATTTT.

The rearrangement joins TRBV19 to TRBJ2-5, with a tentative D call TRBD2 (6 bases). Per germline, CDR1 LNHDA and CDR2 SQIVND (reference sequence). The V gene lost 5 bases and the J gene lost 2 bases, with 15 bases spanning the gap. CDR3 length equals 15 residues. For the CDR3, the DNA is TGTGCCAGTAGTTTGGACCGGGGAGGACAAGAGACCCAGTACTTC. As protein: CASSLDRGGQETQYF.

The rearrangement links TRBV29-1 to TRBJ2-2, with TRBD2 identical over 10 bases. V was pared by 6 bases and J by 7 bases, with 5 bases of the junction left unmatched. The V gene's germline CDR1 is SQVTM and CDR2 ANQGSEA. CDR3 size: 13 residues. The CDR3 DNA follows: TGCAGCGTCGGCAGCGGGAGGGGCGGGGAGCTGTTTTTT. Protein sequence: CSVGSGRGGELFF.

The chain is built from TRBV6-7 and TRBJ1-2; no clear D gene. TRBV6-7 is filed as an ORF, its function uncertain. Trimming cost V 6 bases and J 2 bases, with 10 bases left between them. CDR3 size: 13 residues. In DNA form, the CDR3 reads TGTGCCAGCAGACCTGACGGGAACTATGGCTACACCTTC. Protein sequence: CASRPDGNYGYTF.

This chain uses TRBV29-1 with TRBJ2-7; TRBD1 might be the D (6 bases). From germline, CDR1 is SQVTM and CDR2 ANQGSEA. The germline V and J ends were trimmed by 3 bases and 2 bases, with 14 bases remaining between them. The CDR3 contains 14 residues. The CDR3 coding sequence is TGCAGCGTTGAGTGGCTCGGGACACCCTACGAGCAGTACTTC. It encodes CSVEWLGTPYEQYF.